A selection of T cell receptor beta chains follows, all from one sample in a study of blood T cell repertoires in COVID-19. Sequencing was performed with immunoSEQ multiplex PCR; in TCRdb, only in-frame clones are kept and a portion is missing. The data contain roughly 88,000 clones, 87% of them singletons. What was sequenced was peripheral blood. The source of these receptors is an older woman with COVID-19, enrolled during active disease. Both conserved end residues are part of each CDR3. The order of the fields is V gene, D gene, CDR3 protein. D genes are given only for firm matches.

v_call: TRBV6-5
d_call: NA
cdr3_aa: CASSYYRDAGELFF

v_call: TRBV19
d_call: TRBD1
cdr3_aa: CASAEPTGEDYGYTF

v_call: TRBV3-1/TRBV3-2
d_call: TRBD2
cdr3_aa: CASSLQGRGEAEQYF

v_call: TRBV9
d_call: TRBD1
cdr3_aa: CASSPRQGGIYGYTF

v_call: TRBV2
d_call: NA
cdr3_aa: CASSLVANYGYTF

v_call: TRBV15
d_call: NA
cdr3_aa: CATSRFRGLNTEAFF

v_call: TRBV11-2
d_call: NA
cdr3_aa: CASSSGPGDTEAFF

v_call: TRBV6-6
d_call: TRBD1
cdr3_aa: CASSRQGEKLFF

v_call: TRBV6-5
d_call: NA
cdr3_aa: CASRAELQYNSPLHF

v_call: TRBV6-6
d_call: TRBD1
cdr3_aa: CATRQGIDYGYTF

v_call: TRBV30
d_call: NA
cdr3_aa: CAWSLNYEQYF

v_call: TRBV30
d_call: NA
cdr3_aa: CAWSRGGTDTQYF

v_call: TRBV7-3
d_call: NA
cdr3_aa: CASSLRAGAMYNEQFF

v_call: TRBV11-2
d_call: TRBD1
cdr3_aa: CASSRQGPLPDAFF

v_call: TRBV2
d_call: NA
cdr3_aa: CASDRHGEQFF

v_call: TRBV29-1
d_call: NA
cdr3_aa: CSVVYPGEKLFF

v_call: TRBV6-2/TRBV6-3
d_call: NA
cdr3_aa: CASSGPSGEQFF

v_call: TRBV3-1/TRBV3-2
d_call: TRBD1
cdr3_aa: CASSLVGQGAEEQYF

v_call: TRBV11-3
d_call: NA
cdr3_aa: CASSFDSNSYEQYF

v_call: TRBV10-1
d_call: NA
cdr3_aa: CASSAGTFGNQPQHF

v_call: TRBV7-9
d_call: NA
cdr3_aa: CASSLSTDYGYTF

v_call: TRBV5-4
d_call: TRBD1
cdr3_aa: CASTTNAGGDYNYGYTF

v_call: TRBV5-4
d_call: TRBD2
cdr3_aa: CASSWGGSPVGEQFF

v_call: TRBV28
d_call: NA
cdr3_aa: CASSLNRAEAQYF

v_call: TRBV29-1
d_call: NA
cdr3_aa: CSATREGGSNYGYTF

v_call: TRBV5-1
d_call: TRBD2
cdr3_aa: CASSLATSGGKTQYF

v_call: TRBV3-1/TRBV3-2
d_call: TRBD2
cdr3_aa: CASSHAGLAGETNTGELFF

v_call: TRBV28
d_call: TRBD1
cdr3_aa: CASKVYEDRGNTEAFF

v_call: TRBV7-3
d_call: NA
cdr3_aa: CASSLVGTANEQFF

v_call: TRBV6-2/TRBV6-3
d_call: NA
cdr3_aa: CASGQGTEAFF

v_call: TRBV7-9
d_call: NA
cdr3_aa: CASRDGLWKGSPLHF